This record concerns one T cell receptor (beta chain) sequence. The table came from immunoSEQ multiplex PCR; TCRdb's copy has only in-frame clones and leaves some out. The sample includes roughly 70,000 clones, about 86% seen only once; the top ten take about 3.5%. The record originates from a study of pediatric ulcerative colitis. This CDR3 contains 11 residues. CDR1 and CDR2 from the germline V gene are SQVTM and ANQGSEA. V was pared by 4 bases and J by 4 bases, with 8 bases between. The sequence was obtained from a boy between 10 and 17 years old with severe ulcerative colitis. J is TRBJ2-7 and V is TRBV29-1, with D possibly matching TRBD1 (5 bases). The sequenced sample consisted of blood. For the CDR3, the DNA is TGCAGCGTTGTAGGGGATTACGAGCAGTACTTC. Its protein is CSVVGDYEQYF.